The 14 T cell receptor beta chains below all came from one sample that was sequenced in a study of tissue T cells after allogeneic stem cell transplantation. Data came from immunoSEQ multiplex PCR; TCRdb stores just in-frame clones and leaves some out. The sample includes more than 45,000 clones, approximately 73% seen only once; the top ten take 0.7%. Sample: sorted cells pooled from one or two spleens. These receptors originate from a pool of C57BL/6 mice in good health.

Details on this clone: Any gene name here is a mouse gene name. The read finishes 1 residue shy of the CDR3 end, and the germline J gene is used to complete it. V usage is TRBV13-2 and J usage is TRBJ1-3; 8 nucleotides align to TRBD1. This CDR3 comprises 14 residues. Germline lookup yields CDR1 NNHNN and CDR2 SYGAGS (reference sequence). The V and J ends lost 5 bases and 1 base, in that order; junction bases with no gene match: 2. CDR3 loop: CASGQGASGNTLYF. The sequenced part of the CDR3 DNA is TGTGCCAGCGGCCAGGGGGCATCTGGAAATACGCTCTAT.

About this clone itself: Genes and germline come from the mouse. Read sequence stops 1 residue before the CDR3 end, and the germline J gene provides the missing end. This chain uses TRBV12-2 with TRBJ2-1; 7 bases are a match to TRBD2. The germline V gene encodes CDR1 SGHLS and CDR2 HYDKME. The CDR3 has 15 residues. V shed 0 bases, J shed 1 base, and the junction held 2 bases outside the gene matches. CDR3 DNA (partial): TGTGCCAGCTCTCTCGGGACTGTCAACTATGCTGAGCAGTTC. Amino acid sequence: CASSLGTVNYAEQF. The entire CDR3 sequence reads CASSLGTVNYAEQFF.

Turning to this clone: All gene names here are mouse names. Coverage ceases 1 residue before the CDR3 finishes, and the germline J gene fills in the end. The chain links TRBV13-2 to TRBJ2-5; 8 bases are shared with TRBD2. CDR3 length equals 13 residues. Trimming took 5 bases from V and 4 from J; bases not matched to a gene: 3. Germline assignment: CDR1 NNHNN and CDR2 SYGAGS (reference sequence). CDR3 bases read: TGTGCCAGCGGGGACTGGGTTGAAGACACCCAGTAC. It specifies CASGDWVEDTQY. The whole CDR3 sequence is CASGDWVEDTQYF.

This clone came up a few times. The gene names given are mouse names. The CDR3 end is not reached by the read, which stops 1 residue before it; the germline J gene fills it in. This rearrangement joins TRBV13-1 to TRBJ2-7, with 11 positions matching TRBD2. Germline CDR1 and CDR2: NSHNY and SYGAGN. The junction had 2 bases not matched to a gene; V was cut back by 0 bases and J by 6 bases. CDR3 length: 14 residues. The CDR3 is CASSDEDWGVEQYF. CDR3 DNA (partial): TGTGCCAGCAGTGATGAGGACTGGGGGGTTGAACAGTAC.

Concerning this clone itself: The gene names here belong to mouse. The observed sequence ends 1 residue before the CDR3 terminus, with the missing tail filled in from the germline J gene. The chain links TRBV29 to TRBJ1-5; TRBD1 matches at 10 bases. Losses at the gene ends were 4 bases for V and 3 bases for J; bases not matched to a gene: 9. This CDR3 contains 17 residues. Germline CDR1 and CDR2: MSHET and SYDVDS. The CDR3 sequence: CASSWPGQGRGNQAPLF. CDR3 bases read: TGTGCTAGCAGTTGGCCGGGACAGGGGAGAGGCAACCAGGCTCCGCTT.

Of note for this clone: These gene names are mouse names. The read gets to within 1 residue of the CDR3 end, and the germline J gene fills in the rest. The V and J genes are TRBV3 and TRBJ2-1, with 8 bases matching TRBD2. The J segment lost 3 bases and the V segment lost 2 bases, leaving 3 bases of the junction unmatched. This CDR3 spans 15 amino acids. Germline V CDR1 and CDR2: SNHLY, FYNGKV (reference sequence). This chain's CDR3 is CASSLRLGSYAEQFF. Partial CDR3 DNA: TGTGCCAGCAGCTTAAGACTGGGGAGCTATGCTGAGCAGTTC.

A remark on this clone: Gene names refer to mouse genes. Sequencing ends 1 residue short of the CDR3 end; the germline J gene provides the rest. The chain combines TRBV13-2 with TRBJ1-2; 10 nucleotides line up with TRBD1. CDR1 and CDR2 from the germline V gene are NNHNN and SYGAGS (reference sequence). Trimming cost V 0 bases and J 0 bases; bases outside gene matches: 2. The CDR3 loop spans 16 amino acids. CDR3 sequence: CASGDAGTGANSDYTF. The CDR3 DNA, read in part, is TGTGCCAGCGGTGATGCGGGGACAGGGGCAAACTCCGACTACACC.

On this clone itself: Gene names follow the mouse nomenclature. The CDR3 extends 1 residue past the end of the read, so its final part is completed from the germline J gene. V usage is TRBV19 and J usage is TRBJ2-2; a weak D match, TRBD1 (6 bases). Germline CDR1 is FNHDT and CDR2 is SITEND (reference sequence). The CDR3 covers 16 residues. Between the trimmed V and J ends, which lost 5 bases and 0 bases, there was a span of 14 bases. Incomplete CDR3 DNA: TGTGCCAGCAGCCCCGGTGGGACATCAAACACCGGGCAGCTCTAC. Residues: CASSPGGTSNTGQLY. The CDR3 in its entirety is CASSPGGTSNTGQLYF.

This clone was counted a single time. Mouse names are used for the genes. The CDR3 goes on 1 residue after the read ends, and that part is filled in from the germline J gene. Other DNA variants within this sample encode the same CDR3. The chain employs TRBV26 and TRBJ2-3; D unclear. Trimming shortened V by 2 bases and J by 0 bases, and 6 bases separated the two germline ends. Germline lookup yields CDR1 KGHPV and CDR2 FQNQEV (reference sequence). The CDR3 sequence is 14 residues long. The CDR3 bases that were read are TGTGCCAGCAGTCTGCGGGTGAGTGCAGAAACGCTGTAT. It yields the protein CASSLRVSAETLY. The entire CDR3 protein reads CASSLRVSAETLYF. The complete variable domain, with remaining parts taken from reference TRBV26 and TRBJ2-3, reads NSKVIQTPRYLVKGQGQKAKMRCIPEKGHPVVFWYQQNKNNEFKFLINFQNQEVLQQIDMTEKRFSAECPSNSPCSLEIQSSEAGDSALYLCASSLRVSAETLYFGSGTRLTVL.

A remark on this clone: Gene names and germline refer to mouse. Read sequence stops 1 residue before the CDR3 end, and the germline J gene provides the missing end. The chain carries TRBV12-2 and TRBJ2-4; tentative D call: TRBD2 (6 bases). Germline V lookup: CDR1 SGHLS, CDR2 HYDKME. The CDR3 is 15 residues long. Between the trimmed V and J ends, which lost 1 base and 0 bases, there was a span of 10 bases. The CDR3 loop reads CASSLYWASQNTLYF. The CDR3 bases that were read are TGTGCCAGCTCTCTGTACTGGGCTAGTCAAAACACCTTGTAC.

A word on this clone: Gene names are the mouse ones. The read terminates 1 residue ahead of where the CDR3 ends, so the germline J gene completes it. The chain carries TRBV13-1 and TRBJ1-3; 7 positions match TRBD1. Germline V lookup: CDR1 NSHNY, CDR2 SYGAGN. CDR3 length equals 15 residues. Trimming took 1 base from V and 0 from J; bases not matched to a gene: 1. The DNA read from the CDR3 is TGTGCCAGCAGTGATTGGGACAGTTCTGGAAATACGCTCTAT. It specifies CASSDWDSSGNTLY. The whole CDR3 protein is CASSDWDSSGNTLYF.

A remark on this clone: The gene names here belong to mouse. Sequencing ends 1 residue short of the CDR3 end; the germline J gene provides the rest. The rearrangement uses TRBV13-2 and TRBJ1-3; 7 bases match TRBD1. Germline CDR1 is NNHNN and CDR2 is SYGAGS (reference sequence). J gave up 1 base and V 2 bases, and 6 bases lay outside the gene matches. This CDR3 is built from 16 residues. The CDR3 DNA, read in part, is TGTGCCAGCGGTGAATACAGGGGTTGGTCTGGAAATACGCTCTAT. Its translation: CASGEYRGWSGNTLY. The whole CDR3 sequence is CASGEYRGWSGNTLYF.

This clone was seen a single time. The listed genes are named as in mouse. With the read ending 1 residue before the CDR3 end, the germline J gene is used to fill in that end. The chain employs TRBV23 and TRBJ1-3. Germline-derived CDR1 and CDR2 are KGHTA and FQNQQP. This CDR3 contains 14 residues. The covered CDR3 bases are TGCTCCAGCAGTCAAGGGGGGACTGGAAATACGCTCTAT. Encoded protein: CSSSQGGTGNTLY. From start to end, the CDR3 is CSSSQGGTGNTLYF.

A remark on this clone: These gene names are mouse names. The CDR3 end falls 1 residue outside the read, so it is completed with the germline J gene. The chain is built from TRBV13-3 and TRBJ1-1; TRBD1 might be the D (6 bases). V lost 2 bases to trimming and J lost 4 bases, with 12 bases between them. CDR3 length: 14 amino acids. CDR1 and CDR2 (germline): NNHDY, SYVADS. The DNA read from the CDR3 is TGTGCCAGCAGTGAGGGGGGGCCCGGCACAGAAGTCTTC. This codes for CASSEGGPGTEVF. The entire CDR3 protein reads CASSEGGPGTEVFF.